This T cell receptor (beta chain) was observed in a study of cytomegalovirus exposure and HLA in healthy donors (dated by TCRdb to between 2016 and 2019). About the full investigation: According to a later analysis, the approximately 130 validation repertoires were produced on the same platform as the 600 to 850 repertoires of the first cohort. In addition to the first cohort of approximately 670 subjects, a separate validation cohort of approximately 130 different subjects was used. To predict cytomegalovirus infection status, the study combined high-throughput TCR immunosequencing, statistical association of individual TCRs with disease status, and machine learning. The aim of the study was to test whether cataloging public T cell receptors could identify signatures of past pathogen exposure. The research as a whole found: Three of the identified cytomegalovirus-associated TCR beta chains were confirmed in vitro to be specific for cytomegalovirus antigens. The study gave a list of 150 to 200 TCR beta chains associated with cytomegalovirus. A later analysis found that TCRs clustered in the first cohort also tended to co-occur in the 120 validation repertoires, with 90% to 95% of cluster scores above 0. A later analysis had no HLA typing for the validation cohort, so co-occurrence there was scored across all 120 repertoires. Cytomegalovirus status was reported to be diagnosed by the classifier with high specificity and sensitivity in both the original and validation cohorts. According to the authors, the approach could potentially be generalized to other disease states and immunological phenotypes. Most TCR sequences were observed very rarely across donors, whereas some public TCRs were present in many individuals.

A word on this clone: The antigen it binds to is not known. No much larger clonotype is one base removed from it; base qualities were not supplied.

The library was produced with the immunoSEQ multiplex PCR assay. In the source study's methods: To diagnose cytomegalovirus status from the catalog of TCR beta chain sequences, a statistical classification framework was built. In TCRdb, the immuneACCESS table is reduced to in-frame sequences with V and J assigned. These tables do not hold every clone; where another copy was compared, an unresolved V gene accounts for under half, and the others remain unexplained. Clone size and V and J calls were adopted from that table, with D and trimming inferred from the DNA. Within this sample are about 49,000 clones, with 85% to 95% of them counted one time only. 7.8% of the sample lies in the top ten. The donors belonged to the validation cohort of about 110 subjects, which was separate from the approximately 680-subject first cohort. The TCR sequence derives from a woman between 18 and 29 years old in good health and CMV-seropositive. The sample comprised PBMCs.

The DNA sequence reads TGTGCCAGCAGGTTACAGGGGAACACTGAAGCTTTCTTT. Its amino acids are CASRLQGNTEAFF. The V gene is TRBV14 and the J gene is TRBJ1-1; the D segment could be TRBD1, given 6 matching bases. The junction carries 9 bases between V and J, which are trimmed by 6 bases and 1 base respectively. The germline V gene gives CDR1 as SGHDN and CDR2 as FVKESK. The cysteine opens and the phenylalanine closes a CDR3 of 13 amino acids. Only the CDR3 DNA stays, 39 bases, in frame from base 1.